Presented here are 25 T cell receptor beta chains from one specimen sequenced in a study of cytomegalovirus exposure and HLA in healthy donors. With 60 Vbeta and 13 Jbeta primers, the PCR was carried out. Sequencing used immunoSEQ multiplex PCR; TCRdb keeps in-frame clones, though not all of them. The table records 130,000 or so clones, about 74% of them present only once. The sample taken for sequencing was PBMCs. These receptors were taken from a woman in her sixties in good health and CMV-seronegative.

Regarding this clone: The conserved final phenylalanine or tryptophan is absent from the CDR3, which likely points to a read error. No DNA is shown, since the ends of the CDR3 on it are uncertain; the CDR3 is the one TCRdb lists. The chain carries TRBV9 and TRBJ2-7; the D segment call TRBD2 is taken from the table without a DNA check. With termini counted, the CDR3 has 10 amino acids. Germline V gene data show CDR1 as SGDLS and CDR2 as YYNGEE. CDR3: CASSVGGRDS.

CDR3 in amino acids: CASSLGLTGRVYEQYF. Written as DNA, the CDR3 is TGTGCCAGCAGCTTAGGGCTAACGGGCAGGGTTTACGAGCAGTACTTC. This rearrangement joins TRBV7-8 to TRBJ2-7; a possible D gene is TRBD1 (5 bases). The CDR3 runs to 16 residues. The V gene lost 1 base and the J gene lost 4 bases, with 17 bases spanning the gap. CDR1 SGHVS and CDR2 FQNEAQ come from the germline V gene.

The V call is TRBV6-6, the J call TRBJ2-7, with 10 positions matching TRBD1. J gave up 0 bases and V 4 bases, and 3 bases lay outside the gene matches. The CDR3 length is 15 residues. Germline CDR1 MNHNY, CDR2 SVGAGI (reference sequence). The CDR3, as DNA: TGTGCCAGCAGTTCACGGGACAGGGGCTCCTACGAGCAGTACTTC. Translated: CASSSRDRGSYEQYF.

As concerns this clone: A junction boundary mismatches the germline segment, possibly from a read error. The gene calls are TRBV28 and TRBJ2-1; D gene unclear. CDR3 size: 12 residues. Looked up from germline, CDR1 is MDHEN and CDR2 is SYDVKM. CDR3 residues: CASSPSFNEQFF. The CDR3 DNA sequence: TGTGCCAGCAGCCCTTCCTTCAATGAGCAGTTCTTC.

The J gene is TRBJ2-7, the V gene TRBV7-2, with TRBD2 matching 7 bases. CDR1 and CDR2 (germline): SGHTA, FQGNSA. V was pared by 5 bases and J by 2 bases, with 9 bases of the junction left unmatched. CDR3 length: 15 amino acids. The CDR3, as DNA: TGTGCCAGCAGCCCACCAGCGGGGAGACCCTACGAGCAGTACTTC. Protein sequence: CASSPPAGRPYEQYF. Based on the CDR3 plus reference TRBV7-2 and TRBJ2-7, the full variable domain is GAGVSQSPSNKVTEKGKDVELRCDPISGHTALYWYRQSLGQGLEFLIYFQGNSAPDKSGLPSDRFSAERTGGSVSTLTIQRTQQEDSAVYLCASSPPAGRPYEQYFGPGTRLTVT.

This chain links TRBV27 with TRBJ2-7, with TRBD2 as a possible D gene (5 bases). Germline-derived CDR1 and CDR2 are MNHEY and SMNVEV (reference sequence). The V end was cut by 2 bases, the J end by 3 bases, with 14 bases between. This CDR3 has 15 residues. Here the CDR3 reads CASSLLFGVSYEQYF. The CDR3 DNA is TGTGCCAGCAGTTTACTGTTCGGGGTGAGCTACGAGCAGTACTTC.

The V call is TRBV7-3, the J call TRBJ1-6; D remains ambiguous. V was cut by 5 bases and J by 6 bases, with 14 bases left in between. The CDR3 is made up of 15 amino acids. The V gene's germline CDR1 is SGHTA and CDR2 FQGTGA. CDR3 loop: CASSRGPEPNSPLHF. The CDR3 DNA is TGTGCCAGCAGCCGTGGGCCGGAACCTAATTCACCCCTCCACTTT.

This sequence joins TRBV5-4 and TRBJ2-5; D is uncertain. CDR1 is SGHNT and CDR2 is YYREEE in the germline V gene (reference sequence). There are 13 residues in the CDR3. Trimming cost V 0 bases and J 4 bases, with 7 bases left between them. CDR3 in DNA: TGTGCCAGCAGCTTGGCCCATAGAGAGACCCAGTACTTC. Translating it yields CASSLAHRETQYF. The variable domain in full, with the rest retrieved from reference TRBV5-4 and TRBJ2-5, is ETGVTQSPTHLIKTRGQQVTLRCSSQSGHNTVSWYQQALGQGPQFIFQYYREEENGRGNFPPRFSGLQFPNYSSELNVNALELDDSALYLCASSLAHRETQYFGPGTRLLVL.

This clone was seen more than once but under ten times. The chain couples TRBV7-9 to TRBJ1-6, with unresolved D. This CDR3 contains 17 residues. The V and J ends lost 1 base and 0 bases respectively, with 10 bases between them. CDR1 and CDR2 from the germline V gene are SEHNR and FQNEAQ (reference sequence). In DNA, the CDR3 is TGTGCCAGCAGCTTAGGTCGAGCGAGCTCCTATAATTCACCCCTCCACTTT. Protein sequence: CASSLGRASSYNSPLHF.

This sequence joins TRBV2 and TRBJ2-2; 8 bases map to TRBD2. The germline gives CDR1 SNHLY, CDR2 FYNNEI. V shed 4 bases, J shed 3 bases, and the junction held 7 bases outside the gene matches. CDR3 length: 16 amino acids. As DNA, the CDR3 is TGTGCCAGCAGTGGCGACGGGGGGGCCGACACCGGGGAGCTGTTTTTT. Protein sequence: CASSGDGGADTGELFF.

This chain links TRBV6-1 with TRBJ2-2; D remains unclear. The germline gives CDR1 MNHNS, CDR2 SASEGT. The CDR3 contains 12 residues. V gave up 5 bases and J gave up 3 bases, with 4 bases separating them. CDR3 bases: TGTGCCAGCAGTCGTGACACCGGGGAGCTGTTTTTT. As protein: CASSRDTGELFF.

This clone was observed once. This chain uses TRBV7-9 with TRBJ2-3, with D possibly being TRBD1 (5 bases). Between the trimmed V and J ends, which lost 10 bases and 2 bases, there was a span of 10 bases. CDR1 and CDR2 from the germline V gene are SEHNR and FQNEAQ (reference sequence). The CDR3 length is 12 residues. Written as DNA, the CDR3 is TGTGCCACCCAGGGTTTCACAGATACGCAGTATTTT. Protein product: CATQGFTDTQYF.

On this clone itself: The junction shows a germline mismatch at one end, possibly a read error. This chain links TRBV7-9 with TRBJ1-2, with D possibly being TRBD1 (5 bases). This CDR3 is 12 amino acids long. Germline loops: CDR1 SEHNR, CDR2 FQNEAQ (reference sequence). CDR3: CSSSSLGGGYTF. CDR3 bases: TGTTCCAGCAGCTCCCTCGGGGGTGGCTACACCTTC.

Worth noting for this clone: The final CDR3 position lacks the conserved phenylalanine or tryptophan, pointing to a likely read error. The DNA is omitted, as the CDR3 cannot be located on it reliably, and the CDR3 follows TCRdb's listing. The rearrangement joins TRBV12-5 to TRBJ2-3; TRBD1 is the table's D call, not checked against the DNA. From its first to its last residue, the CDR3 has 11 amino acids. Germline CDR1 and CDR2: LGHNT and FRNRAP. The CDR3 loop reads CASGLPHDRAA.

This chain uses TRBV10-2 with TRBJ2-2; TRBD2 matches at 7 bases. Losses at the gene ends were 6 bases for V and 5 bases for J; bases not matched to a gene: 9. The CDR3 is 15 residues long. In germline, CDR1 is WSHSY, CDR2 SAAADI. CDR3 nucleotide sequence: TGCGCCAGCAGCCCGACCCGGGGAGGGACCGGGGAGCTGTTTTTT. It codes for CASSPTRGGTGELFF.

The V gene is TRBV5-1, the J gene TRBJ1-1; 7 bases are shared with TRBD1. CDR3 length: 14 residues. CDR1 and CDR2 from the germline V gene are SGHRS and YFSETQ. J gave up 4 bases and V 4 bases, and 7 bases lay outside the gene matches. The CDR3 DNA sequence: TGCGCCAGCAGCACCGGACAGGAGTTCACTGAAGCTTTCTTT. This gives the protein CASSTGQEFTEAFF.

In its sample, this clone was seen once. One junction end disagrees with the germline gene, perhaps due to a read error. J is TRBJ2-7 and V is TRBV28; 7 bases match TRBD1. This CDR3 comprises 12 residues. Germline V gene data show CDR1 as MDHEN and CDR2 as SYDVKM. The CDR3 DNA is TGTGCCAGCAGTTTAGAGGGACAGCCCATGGACTTC. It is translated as CASSLEGQPMDF.

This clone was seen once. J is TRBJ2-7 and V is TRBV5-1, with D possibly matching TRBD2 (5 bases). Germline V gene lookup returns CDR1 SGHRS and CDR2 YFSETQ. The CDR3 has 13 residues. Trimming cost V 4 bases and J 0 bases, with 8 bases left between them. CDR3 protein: CASSRGSSYEQYF. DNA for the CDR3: TGCGCCAGCAGCCGGGGAAGCTCCTACGAGCAGTACTTC.

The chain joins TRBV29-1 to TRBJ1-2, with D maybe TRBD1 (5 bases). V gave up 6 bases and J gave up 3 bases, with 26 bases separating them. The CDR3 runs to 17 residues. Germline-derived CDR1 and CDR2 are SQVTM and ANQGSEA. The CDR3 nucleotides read TGCAGCGTCCCAGGGCGGCAGGGTGGTAGGTGGGACTATGGCTACACCTTC. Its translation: CSVPGRQGGRWDYGYTF.

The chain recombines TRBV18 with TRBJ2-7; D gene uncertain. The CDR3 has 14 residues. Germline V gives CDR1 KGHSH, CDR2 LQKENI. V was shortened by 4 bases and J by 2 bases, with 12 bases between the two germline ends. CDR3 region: CASSLSQEPYEQYF. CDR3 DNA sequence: TGTGCCAGCTCACTTTCGCAGGAACCCTACGAGCAGTACTTC. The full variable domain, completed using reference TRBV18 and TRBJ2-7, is NAGVMQNPRHLVRRRGQEARLRCSPMKGHSHVYWYRQLPEEGLKFMVYLQKENIIDESGMPKERFSAEFPKEGPSILRIQQVVRGDSAAYFCASSLSQEPYEQYFGPGTRLTVT.

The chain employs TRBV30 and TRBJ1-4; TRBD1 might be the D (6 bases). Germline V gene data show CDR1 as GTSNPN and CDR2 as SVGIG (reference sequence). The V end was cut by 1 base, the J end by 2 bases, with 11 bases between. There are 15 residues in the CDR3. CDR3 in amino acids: CAWSADRSTNEKLFF. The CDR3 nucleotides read TGTGCCTGGAGTGCCGACAGGTCCACTAATGAAAAACTGTTTTTT. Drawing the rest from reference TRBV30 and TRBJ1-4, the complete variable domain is SQTIHQWPATLVQPVGSPLSLECTVEGTSNPNLYWYRQAAGRGLQLLFYSVGIGQISSEVPQNLSASRPQDRQFILSSKKLLLSDSGFYLCAWSADRSTNEKLFFGSGTQLSVL.

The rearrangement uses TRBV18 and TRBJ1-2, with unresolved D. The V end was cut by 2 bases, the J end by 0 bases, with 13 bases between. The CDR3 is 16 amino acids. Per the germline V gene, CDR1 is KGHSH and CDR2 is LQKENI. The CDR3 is CASSPGNSEANYGYTF. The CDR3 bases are TGTGCCAGCTCACCAGGCAACAGTGAAGCTAACTATGGCTACACCTTC.

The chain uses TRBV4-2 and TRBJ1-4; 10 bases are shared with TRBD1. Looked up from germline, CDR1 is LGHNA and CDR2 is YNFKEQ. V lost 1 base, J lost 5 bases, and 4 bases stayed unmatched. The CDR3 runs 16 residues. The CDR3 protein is CASSQGDRGLNEKLFF. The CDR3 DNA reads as TGTGCCAGCAGCCAAGGGGACAGGGGCCTAAATGAAAAACTGTTTTTT.

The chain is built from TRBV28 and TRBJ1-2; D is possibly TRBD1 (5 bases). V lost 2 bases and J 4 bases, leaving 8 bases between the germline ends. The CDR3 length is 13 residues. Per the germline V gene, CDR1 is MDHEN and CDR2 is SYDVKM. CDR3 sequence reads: CASSLLTVYGYTF. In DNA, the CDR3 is TGTGCCAGCAGTTTACTGACAGTCTATGGCTACACCTTC.

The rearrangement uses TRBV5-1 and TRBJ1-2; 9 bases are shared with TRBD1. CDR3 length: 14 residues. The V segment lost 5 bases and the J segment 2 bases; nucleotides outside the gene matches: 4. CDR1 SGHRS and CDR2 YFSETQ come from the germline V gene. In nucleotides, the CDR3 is TGCGCCAGCAGAGGGACAGGGAGCAACTATGGCTACACCTTC. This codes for CASRGTGSNYGYTF.